The 19 T cell receptor beta chains in this list originate from one sample, sequenced in a study of PD-1 blockade in classical Hodgkin lymphoma (dated by TCRdb to the early 2020s). Libraries were constructed by the immunoSEQ multiplex PCR assay. TCRdb took this table from immuneACCESS and kept in-frame rearrangements with V and J called. Such tables lack part of the clones; where checked against another copy, unresolved V genes explain under half of the gap, and the rest is unexplained. The sample contains approximately 46,000 clones, approximately 70% of them found a single time. The ten largest account for approximately 11% of the sample. The time point label of this sample denotes: cycle 1 day 1 (C1D1), immediately before nivolumab initiation. All trial patients had relapsed after autologous stem cell transplantation, with cohorts A, B and C differing in prior brentuximab vedotin exposure. Sequenced material: peripheral blood mononuclear cells (PBMCs), taken at baseline. These receptors originate from a human donor with classical Hodgkin lymphoma.

CDR3 bases: TGCGCCAGCAGCTCAATAGCGGGAGTTAACAATGAGCAGTTCTTC. This codes for CASSSIAGVNNEQFF. The rearrangement uses TRBV5-1 and TRBJ2-1, with 9 bases fitting TRBD2. The CDR3 totals 15 residues. With 3 bases clipped from V and 5 bases from J, the junction kept 6 bases outside the gene matches. Germline lookup yields CDR1 SGHRS and CDR2 YFSETQ. Together with reference TRBV5-1 and TRBJ2-1, the CDR3 gives the full variable domain: KAGVTQTPRYLIKTRGQQVTLSCSPISGHRSVSWYQQTPGQGLQFLFEYFSETQRNKGNFPGRFSGRQFSNSRSEMNVSTLELGDSALYLCASSSIAGVNNEQFFGPGTRLTVL.

J is TRBJ2-7 and V is TRBV6-5; D unclear. Deletions cut 8 bases from V and 7 bases from J, with 12 bases between. The CDR3 extends over 11 amino acids. Germline lookup yields CDR1 MNHEY and CDR2 SVGAGI. Here the CDR3 reads CASALGREQYF. DNA of the CDR3: TGTGCCAGCGCCCTAGGTAGGGAGCAGTACTTC.

V usage is TRBV2 and J usage is TRBJ2-1; D is unresolved. Germline values: CDR1 SNHLY, CDR2 FYNNEI. The CDR3 is 12 residues long. V was cut by 6 bases and J by 8 bases, with 11 bases left in between. CDR3 in amino acids: CASRPQSDEQFF. In DNA form, the CDR3 reads TGTGCCAGCAGGCCACAGTCCGATGAGCAGTTCTTC.

The rearrangement uses TRBV19 and TRBJ1-3; tentatively, D is TRBD1 (6 bases). The CDR3 sequence is 13 residues long. Germline loops: CDR1 LNHDA, CDR2 SQIVND (reference sequence). The V and J ends lost 6 bases and 4 bases respectively, with 10 bases between them. CDR3 nucleotide sequence: TGTGCCAGTAGCCGGACAGTGGGAAACACCATATATTTT. Translated: CASSRTVGNTIYF. Based on the CDR3 plus reference TRBV19 and TRBJ1-3, the full variable domain is DGGITQSPKYLFRKEGQNVTLSCEQNLNHDAMYWYRQDPGQGLRLIYYSQIVNDFQKGDIAEGYSVSREKKESFPLTVTSAQKNPTAFYLCASSRTVGNTIYFGEGSWLTVV.

There are a few counts of this clone. The rearrangement links TRBV7-9 to TRBJ1-5; D unresolved. The germline V gene encodes CDR1 SEHNR and CDR2 FQNEAQ (reference sequence). The CDR3 runs 14 residues. Trimming removed 8 bases from V and 3 bases from J, with 14 bases in between. CDR3 bases: TGTGCCAGCCTTCGGGCCCAGTTCAATCAGCCCCAGCATTTT. It translates to CASLRAQFNQPQHF.

V gene TRBV7-9 combines with J gene TRBJ1-5; D might be TRBD1 (5 bases). From germline, CDR1 is SEHNR and CDR2 FQNEAQ (reference sequence). The length of the CDR3 is 14 residues. Trimming shortened V by 6 bases and J by 6 bases, and 15 bases separated the two germline ends. This chain's CDR3 is CASSNGGEFQPQHF. CDR3 DNA sequence: TGTGCCAGCAGTAACGGGGGGGAATTTCAGCCCCAGCATTTT.

The chain links TRBV11-3 to TRBJ2-1; 8 bases are shared with TRBD1. Germline V gives CDR1 SGHNT, CDR2 YENEEA. V was clipped by 8 bases and J by 0 bases; unmatched bases: 3. The CDR3 extends over 14 amino acids. CDR3 loop: CASSGTGSYNEQFF. As DNA, the CDR3 is TGTGCCAGCTCCGGGACAGGCTCCTACAATGAGCAGTTCTTC.

This chain uses TRBV9 with TRBJ2-2, with D perhaps matching TRBD2 (7 bases). The CDR3 has 15 amino acids. CDR1 and CDR2 (germline): SGDLS, YYNGEE. The germline V and J ends were trimmed by 0 bases and 5 bases, with 11 bases remaining between them. The CDR3: CASSVGGGGTGELFF. The DNA for the CDR3 is TGTGCCAGCAGCGTAGGCGGGGGCGGAACCGGGGAGCTGTTTTTT.

The rearrangement links TRBV6-1 to TRBJ1-5; D is unresolved. V was cut by 7 bases and J by 0 bases, with 13 bases left in between. Germline values: CDR1 MNHNS, CDR2 SASEGT. This CDR3 contains 15 residues. The CDR3 is CASIASADSNQPQHF. The CDR3 bases are TGTGCCAGCATCGCCTCGGCGGATAGCAATCAGCCCCAGCATTTT.

The chain combines TRBV6-6 with TRBJ1-1; D not certain. The CDR3 consists of 11 residues. V dropped 2 bases and J dropped 10 bases, with 8 bases sitting between them. CDR1 and CDR2 from the germline V gene are MNHNY and SVGAGI (reference sequence). CDR3 DNA: TGTGCCAGCAGTTACGTGGGTTTAGCTTTCTTT. It yields the protein CASSYVGLAFF.

This chain uses TRBV11-1 with TRBJ1-1; D gene ambiguous. Between the trimmed V and J ends, which lost 4 bases and 0 bases, there was a span of 6 bases. The germline CDR1 and CDR2 sequences are SGHAT and FQDESV (reference sequence). The CDR3 is 13 residues long. The DNA for the CDR3 is TGTGCCAGCAGCTCGGAAATGAACACTGAAGCTTTCTTT. Translation: CASSSEMNTEAFF.

The chain joins TRBV5-5 to TRBJ2-2; possible D gene TRBD1, 5 bases. Trimming took off 4 bases at V and 1 base at J, with 14 bases between the two ends. Germline-derived CDR1 and CDR2 are SGHKS and YYEKEE (reference sequence). The CDR3 consists of 16 residues. CDR3 amino acids: CASSPPNRLNTGELFF. Here the CDR3 DNA reads TGTGCCAGCAGCCCCCCGAACAGGTTGAACACCGGGGAGCTGTTTTTT.

The chain uses TRBV5-1 and TRBJ2-3; TRBD2 might be the D (7 bases). The CDR3 sequence is 16 residues long. Germline CDR1 and CDR2: SGHRS and YFSETQ. Trimming stripped 3 bases from V and 5 bases from J, with 19 bases between. The CDR3 DNA reads TGCGCCAGCAGCTCTCCTTGGGAGGGGGTGGAAGATACGCAGTATTTT. As protein: CASSSPWEGVEDTQYF.

There are a few counts of this clone. The chain is built from TRBV27 and TRBJ1-1; D gene unclear. This CDR3 has 11 residues. Germline-derived CDR1 and CDR2 are MNHEY and SMNVEV (reference sequence). The V end lost 5 bases, the J end lost 7 bases, and 8 bases lay between the germline ends. The CDR3 DNA is TGTGCCAGCAGTGCAGGCTTTGAAGCTTTCTTT. It yields the protein CASSAGFEAFF.

This clone was found once. The chain recombines TRBV30 with TRBJ1-2, with TRBD1 matching 7 bases. CDR1 is GTSNPN and CDR2 is SVGIG in the germline V gene (reference sequence). J was trimmed by 2 bases and V by 4 bases; bases with no gene match: 4. This CDR3 region has 13 residues. The DNA for the CDR3 is TGTGCCTGGATGGCAGGGGGGAACTATGGCTACACCTTC. Translated: CAWMAGGNYGYTF.

V gene TRBV9 combines with J gene TRBJ2-2; TRBD1 is a possible D gene (5 bases). CDR3 length: 13 amino acids. The V gene's germline CDR1 is SGDLS and CDR2 YYNGEE. V lost 6 bases to trimming and J lost 5 bases, with 11 bases between them. CDR3 DNA sequence: TGTGCCAGCAACCCAGGGATTACCGGGGAGCTGTTTTTT. Translation gives CASNPGITGELFF.

The rearrangement joins TRBV28 to TRBJ1-1, with a weak D call TRBD1 (5 bases). Germline V gene lookup returns CDR1 MDHEN and CDR2 SYDVKM. V was cut by 4 bases and J by 4 bases, with 10 bases left in between. The CDR3 loop spans 13 amino acids. As DNA, the CDR3 is TGTGCCAGCAGTTCGCAGGGTGCCACTGAAGCTTTCTTT. Its translation: CASSSQGATEAFF.

In this sample, this clone turned up once. V usage is TRBV5-1 and J usage is TRBJ2-1, with 8 positions matching TRBD1. The length of the CDR3 is 15 residues. Trimming cost V 4 bases and J 8 bases; bases outside gene matches: 11. Germline V CDR1 and CDR2: SGHRS, YFSETQ. The CDR3 DNA reads TGCGCCAGCAGCCTCGGACAGGGAGGCATGGATGAGCAGTTCTTC. Translating gives CASSLGQGGMDEQFF.

In this sample, this clone turned up a few times. V usage is TRBV9 and J usage is TRBJ2-2; 9 bases map to TRBD2. CDR1 and CDR2 from the germline V gene are SGDLS and YYNGEE. J gave up 7 bases and V 4 bases, and 14 bases lay outside the gene matches. CDR3 length: 17 residues. CDR3 DNA: TGTGCCAGCAGCTCAGCCCCCGGGACTAGCAGCATCGGGGAGCTGTTTTTT. Translating gives CASSSAPGTSSIGELFF.